The T cell receptor (beta chain) under discussion was sequenced for a study of blood T cell repertoires in COVID-19. Study-wide context: Samples taken during acute and convalescent COVID-19 were collected in the United States, Italy and Spain. T cells, B-cell-depleted T cells, or PBMCs supplied cDNA or gDNA.

Original data processing: By means of reference gene primer amplification, nucleated cell counts were estimated. TCRdb's table, derived via immunoSEQ multiplex PCR, lists solely in-frame clones and lacks some. D and trimming were read from the DNA, whereas the V and J calls and clone size are those reported in that table. The sample yields around 160,000 clones, roughly nine tenths seen once. The length of the CDR3 is 15 residues. V was pared by 0 bases and J by 3 bases, with 2 bases of the junction left unmatched. Germline V lookup: CDR1 MNHEY, CDR2 SVGAGI. The chain recombines TRBV6-5 with TRBJ2-7; 10 bases are shared with TRBD1. The source is a man in his fifties or sixties with active or convalescent COVID-19. Sequencing was performed on peripheral blood. CDR3 DNA: TGTGCCAGCAGTTACTCGTGGACAGGGGGCTACGAGCAGTACTTC. Translating it yields CASSYSWTGGYEQYF.